The 27 T cell receptor beta chains in this list originate from one sample, sequenced in a study of graft-versus-host responses after intestinal transplantation. Clones were read by immunoSEQ multiplex PCR, and TCRdb kept only the in-frame ones, dropping some. The sample carries 140,000 or so clones, over 90% recorded once. The antigens for these receptors are not known. Sample: unstimulated CD4+ T cells sorted from spleen or lymph node cells, taken before intestinal transplant. The origin of the receptors is a human donor who received an intestinal transplant.

This chain joins TRBV18 and TRBJ1-4, with D tentatively TRBD1 (5 bases). The CDR3 length is 15 residues. V was shortened by 5 bases and J by 6 bases, with 16 bases between the two germline ends. Germline CDR1 KGHSH, CDR2 LQKENI. CDR3 DNA: TGTGCCAGCTCATCCCGATCGTCAGGGTATGAAAAACTGTTTTTT. Its protein product is CASSSRSSGYEKLFF. The full variable domain, rest sourced from reference TRBV18 and TRBJ1-4, is NAGVMQNPRHLVRRRGQEARLRCSPMKGHSHVYWYRQLPEEGLKFMVYLQKENIIDESGMPKERFSAEFPKEGPSILRIQQVVRGDSAAYFCASSSRSSGYEKLFFGSGTQLSVL.

The V gene is TRBV27, the J gene TRBJ1-2; possible D gene TRBD1, 5 bases. This CDR3 has 14 amino acids. Per the germline V gene, CDR1 is MNHEY and CDR2 is SMNVEV (reference sequence). The ends were cut back, 5 bases at V and 4 bases at J, with 14 bases in the middle. The CDR3 DNA follows: TGTGCCAGCAGTCCCACGGACATTAGCTATGGCTACACCTTC. As protein: CASSPTDISYGYTF.

The chain links TRBV7-2 to TRBJ2-5, with D possibly matching TRBD1 (6 bases). Germline V CDR1 and CDR2: SGHTA, FQGNSA. The V gene lost 2 bases and the J gene lost 5 bases, with 18 bases spanning the gap. This CDR3 region has 16 residues. The CDR3 is CASSLQGTTQVETQYF. Written as DNA, the CDR3 is TGTGCCAGCAGCTTACAGGGGACAACGCAGGTGGAGACCCAGTACTTC.

V gene TRBV19 combines with J gene TRBJ1-2, with 8 nucleotides matching TRBD1. In germline, CDR1 is LNHDA, CDR2 SQIVND (reference sequence). J was trimmed by 6 bases and V by 0 bases; bases with no gene match: 9. The CDR3 spans 16 residues. The DNA of the CDR3 is TGTGCCAGTAGTATAGAAGTGGACAGGGTCATAAATGGCTACACCTTC. Translated, it gives CASSIEVDRVINGYTF.

The chain joins TRBV5-1 to TRBJ1-6, with D perhaps matching TRBD1 (6 bases). CDR1 is SGHRS and CDR2 is YFSETQ in the germline V gene. Trimming removed 0 bases at V and 7 bases at J, with 14 bases between. CDR3 size: 16 residues. CDR3 in amino acids: CASSLGPGVGNSPLHF. CDR3 nucleotides: TGCGCCAGCAGCTTGGGACCAGGGGTAGGAAATTCACCCCTCCACTTT.

The V call is TRBV29-1, the J call TRBJ2-7; 10 nucleotides agree with TRBD2. The CDR3 is made up of 14 amino acids. The germline gives CDR1 SQVTM, CDR2 ANQGSEA. V lost 6 bases and J lost 1; bases outside the gene matches: 6. The CDR3 nucleotides are TGCAGCGTAGGGGCTAGCGGGAGTTCCTACGAGCAGTACTTC. Protein sequence: CSVGASGSSYEQYF.

CDR3 amino acids: CASRARGTGELFF. CDR3 nucleotide sequence: TGTGCCAGCAGAGCGAGGGGTACCGGGGAGCTGTTTTTT. The chain links TRBV28 to TRBJ2-2, with D perhaps matching TRBD1 or TRBD2 (5 bases each). This CDR3 spans 13 amino acids. CDR1 is MDHEN, CDR2 SYDVKM, per germline. The V end lost 6 bases, the J end lost 5 bases, and 10 bases lay between the germline ends.

This chain joins TRBV18 and TRBJ1-5; TRBD1 matches at 8 bases. Germline V gene sequence: CDR1 KGHSH, CDR2 LQKENI. The CDR3 covers 14 residues. V lost 5 bases and J lost 4; bases outside the gene matches: 4. The chain's CDR3 is CASSRQGTNQPQHF. The CDR3 nucleotides read TGTGCCAGCTCAAGACAGGGGACGAATCAGCCCCAGCATTTT.

This clone has more than one count but fewer than ten. The chain employs TRBV7-4 and TRBJ2-7; possibly TRBD1 for D (6 bases). The CDR3 totals 15 residues. V was cut by 4 bases and J by 1 base, with 14 bases left in between. Germline V lookup: CDR1 SGHVT, CDR2 SQSDAQ. The CDR3 bases are TGTGCCAGCAGCTCTTTCGACAGGAATTCCTACGAGCAGTACTTC. Residues: CASSSFDRNSYEQYF.

The chain uses TRBV2 and TRBJ2-1, with TRBD2 matching 8 bases. This CDR3 is 15 amino acids long. Trimming cost V 8 bases and J 2 bases; bases outside gene matches: 8. CDR1 is SNHLY and CDR2 is FYNNEI in the germline V gene. The CDR3 here is CASAGGDGTYNEQFF. The CDR3 DNA reads TGTGCCAGCGCCGGGGGGGACGGAACCTACAATGAGCAGTTCTTC. Based on the CDR3 plus reference TRBV2 and TRBJ2-1, the full variable domain is EPEVTQTPSHQVTQMGQEVILRCVPISNHLYFYWYRQILGQKVEFLVSFYNNEISEKSEIFDDQFSVERPDGSNFTLKIRSTKLEDSAMYFCASAGGDGTYNEQFFGPGTRLTVL.

This sequence joins TRBV5-1 and TRBJ2-2, with D possibly called TRBD1 or TRBD2 (5 bases each). The ends were cut back, 4 bases at V and 5 bases at J, with 15 bases in the middle. The CDR3 consists of 15 residues. Germline values: CDR1 SGHRS, CDR2 YFSETQ. CDR3 nucleotides: TGCGCCAGCAGCCGGGGATCGACAGTGACCGGGGAGCTGTTTTTT. It is translated as CASSRGSTVTGELFF.

The chain couples TRBV18 to TRBJ1-1; no firm D call. Germline-derived CDR1 and CDR2 are KGHSH and LQKENI. V lost 0 bases, J lost 0 bases, and 8 bases lay in between. This CDR3 region has 15 residues. CDR3 sequence (DNA): TGTGCCAGCTCACCACCCCGGGTCATGAACACTGAAGCTTTCTTT. It codes for CASSPPRVMNTEAFF.

This clone has just one count. J is TRBJ2-1 and V is TRBV14; TRBD2 matches at 10 bases. This CDR3 is 16 amino acids long. Germline V gene sequence: CDR1 SGHDN, CDR2 FVKESK. J was trimmed by 4 bases and V by 4 bases; bases with no gene match: 7. The CDR3 coding sequence is TGTGCCAGCAGCCTAGTAGCGGGAGGAGGATACAATGAGCAGTTCTTC. As protein: CASSLVAGGGYNEQFF.

This clone was detected a few times. The chain couples TRBV30 to TRBJ2-7; D might be TRBD2 (6 bases). Deletions cut 2 bases from V and 6 bases from J, with 17 bases between. Germline values: CDR1 GTSNPN, CDR2 SVGIG (reference sequence). The CDR3 consists of 14 residues. The CDR3 DNA is TGTGCCTGGAGTCGACTCGTCATGGGAGGCGAGCAGTACTTC. Its protein product is CAWSRLVMGGEQYF.

This clone was observed once. The rearrangement uses TRBV6-6 and TRBJ2-7, with 7 bases aligning to TRBD1. Germline CDR1 MNHNY, CDR2 SVGAGI (reference sequence). This CDR3 is built from 15 residues. Trimming removed 6 bases from V and 2 bases from J; junction bases left unmatched: 10. Here the CDR3 reads CASRFEGAQPYEQYF. The CDR3 DNA sequence: TGTGCCAGCAGGTTTGAGGGGGCCCAGCCCTACGAGCAGTACTTC.

The rearrangement uses TRBV27 and TRBJ2-7, with 9 bases that match TRBD1. Unmatched junction bases numbered 7, after V lost 2 bases and J lost 2 bases. Germline V gives CDR1 MNHEY, CDR2 SMNVEV (reference sequence). This CDR3 is built from 16 residues. CDR3 amino acids: CASSLTRGTGTYEQYF. DNA for the CDR3: TGTGCCAGCAGTTTAACTCGGGGGACAGGGACCTACGAGCAGTACTTC.

The chain carries TRBV11-3 and TRBJ2-7; D is unclear. The CDR3 extends over 14 amino acids. Germline lookup yields CDR1 SGHNT and CDR2 YENEEA. Trimming shortened V by 1 base and J by 6 bases, and 13 bases separated the two germline ends. CDR3 protein: CASSLVNKGSEQYF. CDR3 nucleotide sequence: TGTGCCAGCAGCTTAGTGAACAAGGGTTCCGAGCAGTACTTC.

The chain combines TRBV14 with TRBJ2-7; possibly TRBD1 or TRBD2 for D (5 bases each). Trimming pared 4 bases from V and 2 bases from J, leaving 15 bases between. CDR3 length: 15 residues. CDR1 and CDR2 (germline): SGHDN, FVKESK. The CDR3 loop is CASSPEGSVTYEQYF. Written as DNA, the CDR3 is TGTGCCAGCAGCCCTGAGGGGAGCGTTACCTACGAGCAGTACTTC.

This chain connects TRBV5-8 to TRBJ2-3, with D maybe TRBD1 (6 bases). Trimming left V 4 bases short and J 2 bases short, with 14 bases between. The CDR3 is 15 amino acids. Germline V CDR1 and CDR2: SGHTS, YDEGEE. The CDR3 DNA reads TGTGCCAGCAGCGCCCGGACAGTTCCCACAGATACGCAGTATTTT. This gives the protein CASSARTVPTDTQYF.

This rearrangement joins TRBV28 to TRBJ1-4, with 10 bases lining up with TRBD1. V lost 2 bases and J lost 8; bases outside the gene matches: 5. The germline CDR1 and CDR2 sequences are MDHEN and SYDVKM. The CDR3 totals 15 residues. The CDR3 region is CASSLRDRGREKLFF. The CDR3 region has the DNA TGTGCCAGCAGTTTACGGGACAGGGGCAGGGAAAAACTGTTTTTT.

The chain is built from TRBV5-4 and TRBJ2-3, with 11 positions matching TRBD2. This CDR3 has 18 amino acids. Looked up from germline, CDR1 is SGHNT and CDR2 is YYREEE (reference sequence). After removal of 0 bases from V and 5 bases from J, the junction contained 11 bases not matched to a gene. The DNA of the CDR3 is TGTGCCAGCAGCTTGGGACGATCGGACACTAGCGGGAGAGATACGCAGTATTTT. This gives the protein CASSLGRSDTSGRDTQYF.

The rearrangement uses TRBV9 and TRBJ2-2, with D unresolved. The germline V gene has CDR1 SGDLS and CDR2 YYNGEE. The germline V and J ends were trimmed by 4 bases and 4 bases, with 17 bases remaining between them. The CDR3 extends over 16 amino acids. CDR3 sequence reads: CASSPNKAGPTGELFF. The DNA for the CDR3 is TGTGCCAGCAGCCCAAATAAAGCCGGCCCCACCGGGGAGCTGTTTTTT.

The chain has TRBV6-6 and TRBJ1-1; the D gene is possibly TRBD1 (5 bases). The CDR3 runs to 14 residues. V lost 0 bases and J 4 bases, leaving 9 bases between the germline ends. The germline gives CDR1 MNHNY, CDR2 SVGAGI (reference sequence). The CDR3 DNA reads as TGTGCCAGCAGTTACTCGGGGGGTGCCACTGAAGCTTTCTTT. This translates into CASSYSGGATEAFF.

The J gene is TRBJ2-7, the V gene TRBV14; the D gene is possibly TRBD2 (5 bases). V shed 0 bases and J shed 3 bases, with 9 bases lying between them. Looked up from germline, CDR1 is SGHDN and CDR2 is FVKESK. This CDR3 region has 14 residues. The CDR3 sequence: CASSQDLAGYEQYF. CDR3 coding DNA: TGTGCCAGCAGCCAAGATCTAGCAGGCTACGAGCAGTACTTC. Combining the CDR3 with reference TRBV14 and TRBJ2-7 gives the whole variable domain EAGVTQFPSHSVIEKGQTVTLRCDPISGHDNLYWYRRVMGKEIKFLLHFVKESKQDESGMPNNRFLAERTGGTYSTLKVQPAELEDSGVYFCASSQDLAGYEQYFGPGTRLTVT.

The gene calls are TRBV2 and TRBJ2-7; D perhaps matches TRBD2 (5 bases). Looked up from germline, CDR1 is SNHLY and CDR2 is FYNNEI. The length of the CDR3 is 13 residues. V shed 6 bases and J shed 2 bases, with 11 bases lying between them. Written as DNA, the CDR3 is TGTGCCAGCAGACCGGGATTCACCTACGAGCAGTACTTC. This encodes CASRPGFTYEQYF.

The chain's CDR3 is CASSYSGAGRGYTF. CDR3 in DNA: TGTGCCAGCAGTTACTCAGGGGCAGGTCGAGGCTACACCTTC. The chain carries TRBV6-5 and TRBJ1-2; D is possibly TRBD1 (5 bases). V was trimmed by 0 bases and J by 8 bases, leaving 13 bases between them. Germline-derived CDR1 and CDR2 are MNHEY and SVGAGI. The CDR3 runs to 14 residues.

This chain uses TRBV27 with TRBJ2-5; the D is unclear. The CDR3 is 16 residues long. V lost 4 bases to trimming and J lost 4 bases, with 19 bases between them. Per germline, CDR1 MNHEY and CDR2 SMNVEV (reference sequence). As DNA, the CDR3 is TGTGCCAGCAGTTCCCTATCCCAATTCCCGAGAGAGACCCAGTACTTC. Translating it yields CASSSLSQFPRETQYF.